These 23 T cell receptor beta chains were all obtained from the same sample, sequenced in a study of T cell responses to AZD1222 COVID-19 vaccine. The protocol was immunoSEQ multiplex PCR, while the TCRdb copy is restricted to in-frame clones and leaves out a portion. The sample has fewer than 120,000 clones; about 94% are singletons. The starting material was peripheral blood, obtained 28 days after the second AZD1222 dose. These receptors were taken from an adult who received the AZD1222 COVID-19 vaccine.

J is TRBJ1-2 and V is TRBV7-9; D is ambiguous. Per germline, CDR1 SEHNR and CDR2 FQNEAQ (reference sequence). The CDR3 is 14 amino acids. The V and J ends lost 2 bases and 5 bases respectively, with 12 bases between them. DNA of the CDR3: TGTGCCAGCAGCTTAACGAACCTAAATTATGGCTACACCTTC. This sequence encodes CASSLTNLNYGYTF. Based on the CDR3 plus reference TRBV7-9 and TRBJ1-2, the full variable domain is DTGVSQNPRHKITKRGQNVTFRCDPISEHNRLYWYRQTLGQGPEFLTYFQNEAQLEKSRLLSDRFSAERPKGSFSTLEIQRTEQGDSAMYLCASSLTNLNYGYTFGSGTRLTVV.

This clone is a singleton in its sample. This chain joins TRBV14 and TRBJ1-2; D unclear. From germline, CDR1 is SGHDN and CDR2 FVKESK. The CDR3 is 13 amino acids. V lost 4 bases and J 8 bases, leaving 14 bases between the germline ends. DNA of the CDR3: TGTGCCAGCAGCCCCTATAGAAGCCAGGGCTACACCTTC. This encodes CASSPYRSQGYTF.

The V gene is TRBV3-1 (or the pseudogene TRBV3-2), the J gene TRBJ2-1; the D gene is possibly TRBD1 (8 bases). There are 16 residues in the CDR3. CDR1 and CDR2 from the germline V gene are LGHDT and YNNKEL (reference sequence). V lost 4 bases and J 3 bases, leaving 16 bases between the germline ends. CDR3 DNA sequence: TGTGCCAGCAGCCCCCGTACAGGGGGGGGCTACAATGAGCAGTTCTTC. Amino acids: CASSPRTGGGYNEQFF.

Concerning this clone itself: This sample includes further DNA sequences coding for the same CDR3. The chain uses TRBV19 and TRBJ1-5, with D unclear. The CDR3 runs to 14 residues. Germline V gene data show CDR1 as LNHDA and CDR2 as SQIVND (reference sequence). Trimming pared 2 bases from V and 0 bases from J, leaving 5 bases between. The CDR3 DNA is TGTGCCAGTAGTATAAGGGTTAGCAATCAGCCCCAGCATTTT. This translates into CASSIRVSNQPQHF. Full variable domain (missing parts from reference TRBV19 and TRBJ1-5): DGGITQSPKYLFRKEGQNVTLSCEQNLNHDAMYWYRQDPGQGLRLIYYSQIVNDFQKGDIAEGYSVSREKKESFPLTVTSAQKNPTAFYLCASSIRVSNQPQHFGDGTRLSIL.

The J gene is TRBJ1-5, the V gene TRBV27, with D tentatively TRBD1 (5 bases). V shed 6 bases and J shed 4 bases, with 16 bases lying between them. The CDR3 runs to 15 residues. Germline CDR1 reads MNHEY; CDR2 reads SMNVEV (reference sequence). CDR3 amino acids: CASSPRQGFNQPQHF. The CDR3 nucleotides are TGTGCCAGCAGCCCCCGGCAGGGTTTTAATCAGCCCCAGCATTTT.

CDR3 residues: CASILTYGSYGYTF. The CDR3 DNA reads as TGTGCCAGCATCCTTACTTACGGTTCCTATGGCTACACCTTC. J is TRBJ1-2 and V is TRBV28, with D unclear. The germline CDR1 and CDR2 sequences are MDHEN and SYDVKM. V dropped 7 bases and J dropped 4 bases, with 16 bases sitting between them. The CDR3 has 14 residues.

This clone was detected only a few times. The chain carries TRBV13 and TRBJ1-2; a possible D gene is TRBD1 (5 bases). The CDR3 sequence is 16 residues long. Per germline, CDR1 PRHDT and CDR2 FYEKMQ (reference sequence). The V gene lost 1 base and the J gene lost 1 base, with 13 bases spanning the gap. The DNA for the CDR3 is TGTGCCAGCAGCTTAGCGGTACAGGTTGTTAACTATGGCTACACCTTC. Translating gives CASSLAVQVVNYGYTF.

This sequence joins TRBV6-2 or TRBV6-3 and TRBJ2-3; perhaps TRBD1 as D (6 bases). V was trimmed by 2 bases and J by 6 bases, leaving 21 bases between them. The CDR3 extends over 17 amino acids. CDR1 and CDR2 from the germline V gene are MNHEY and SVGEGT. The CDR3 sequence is CASSYRTAFPDWDTQYF. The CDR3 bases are TGTGCCAGCAGTTACCGGACAGCCTTTCCTGATTGGGATACGCAGTATTTT.

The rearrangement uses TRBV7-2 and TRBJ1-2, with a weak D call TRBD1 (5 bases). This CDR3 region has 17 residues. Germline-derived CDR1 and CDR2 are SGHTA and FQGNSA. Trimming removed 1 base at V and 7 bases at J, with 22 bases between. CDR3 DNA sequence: TGTGCCAGCAGCTTAGTTGGCAGGGTAGGGTTTCTCGGTGGCTACACCTTC. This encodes CASSLVGRVGFLGGYTF.

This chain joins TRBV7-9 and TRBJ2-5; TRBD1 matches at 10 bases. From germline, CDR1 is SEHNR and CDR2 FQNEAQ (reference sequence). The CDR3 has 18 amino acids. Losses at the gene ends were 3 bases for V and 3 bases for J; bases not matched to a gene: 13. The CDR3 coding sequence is TGTGCCAGCAGCTTCGGAAACCGGGACAGGGGTCTGAAAGAGACCCAGTACTTC. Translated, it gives CASSFGNRDRGLKETQYF.

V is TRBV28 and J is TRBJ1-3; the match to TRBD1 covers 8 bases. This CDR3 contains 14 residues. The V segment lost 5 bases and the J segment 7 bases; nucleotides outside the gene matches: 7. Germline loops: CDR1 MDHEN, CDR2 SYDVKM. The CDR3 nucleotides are TGTGCCAGCAGTACTCAGGGGGCTCGTAACACCATATATTTT. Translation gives CASSTQGARNTIYF. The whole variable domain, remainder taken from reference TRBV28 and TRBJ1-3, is DVKVTQSSRYLVKRTGEKVFLECVQDMDHENMFWYRQDPGLGLRLIYFSYDVKMKEKGDIPEGYSVSREKKERFSLILESASTNQTSMYLCASSTQGARNTIYFGEGSWLTVV.

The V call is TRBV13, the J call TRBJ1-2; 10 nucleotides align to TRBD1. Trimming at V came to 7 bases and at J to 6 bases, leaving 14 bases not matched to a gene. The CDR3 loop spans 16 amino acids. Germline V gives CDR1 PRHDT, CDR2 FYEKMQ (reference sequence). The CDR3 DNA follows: TGTGCCAGCACCACCGTAGGGACAGGGGACAAGGATGGCTACACCTTC. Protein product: CASTTVGTGDKDGYTF.

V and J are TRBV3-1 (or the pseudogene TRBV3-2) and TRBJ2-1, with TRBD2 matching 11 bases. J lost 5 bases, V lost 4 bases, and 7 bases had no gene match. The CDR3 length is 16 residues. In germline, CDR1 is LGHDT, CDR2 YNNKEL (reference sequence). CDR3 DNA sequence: TGTGCCAGCAGCCGAGACGGGACTAGCGGCCACAATGAGCAGTTCTTC. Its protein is CASSRDGTSGHNEQFF.

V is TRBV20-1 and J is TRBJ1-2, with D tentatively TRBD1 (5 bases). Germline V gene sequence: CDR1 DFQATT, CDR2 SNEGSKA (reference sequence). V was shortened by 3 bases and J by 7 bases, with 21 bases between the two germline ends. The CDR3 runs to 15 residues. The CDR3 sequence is CSASHAVTARGGYTF. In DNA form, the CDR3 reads TGCAGTGCTAGTCACGCGGTTACGGCTAGGGGTGGCTACACCTTC.

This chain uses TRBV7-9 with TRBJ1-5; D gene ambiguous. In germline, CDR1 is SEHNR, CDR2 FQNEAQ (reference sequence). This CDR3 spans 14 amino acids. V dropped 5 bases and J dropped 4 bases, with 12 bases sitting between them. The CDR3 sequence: CASSPYTENQPQHF. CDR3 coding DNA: TGTGCCAGCAGCCCTTACACGGAGAATCAGCCCCAGCATTTT.

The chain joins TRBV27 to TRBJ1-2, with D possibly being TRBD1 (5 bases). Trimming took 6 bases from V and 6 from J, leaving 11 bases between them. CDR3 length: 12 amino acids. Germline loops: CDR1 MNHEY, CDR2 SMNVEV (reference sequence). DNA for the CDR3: TGTGCCAGCAGGGCCAGGGTAGATGGCTACACCTTC. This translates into CASRARVDGYTF.

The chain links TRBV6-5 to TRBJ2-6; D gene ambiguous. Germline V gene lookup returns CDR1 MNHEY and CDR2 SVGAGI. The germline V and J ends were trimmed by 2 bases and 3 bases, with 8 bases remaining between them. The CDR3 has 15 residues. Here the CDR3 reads CASSYVGVGANVLTF. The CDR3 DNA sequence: TGTGCCAGCAGTTACGTTGGAGTTGGGGCCAACGTCCTGACTTTC.

CDR3 residues: CASRPTGSAQPQHF. For the CDR3, the DNA is TGTGCCAGCAGGCCGACAGGGTCGGCGCAGCCCCAGCATTTT. The J gene is TRBJ1-5, the V gene TRBV6-5; TRBD1 agrees at 7 bases. This CDR3 is built from 14 residues. V lost 6 bases, J lost 7 bases, and 9 bases stayed unmatched. Germline CDR1 is MNHEY and CDR2 is SVGAGI.

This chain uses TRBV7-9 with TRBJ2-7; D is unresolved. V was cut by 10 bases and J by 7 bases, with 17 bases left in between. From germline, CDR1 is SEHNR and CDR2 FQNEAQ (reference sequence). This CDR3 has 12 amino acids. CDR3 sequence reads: CAIASRDWEQYF. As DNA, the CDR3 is TGTGCCATCGCGAGCCGTGATTGGGAGCAGTACTTC.

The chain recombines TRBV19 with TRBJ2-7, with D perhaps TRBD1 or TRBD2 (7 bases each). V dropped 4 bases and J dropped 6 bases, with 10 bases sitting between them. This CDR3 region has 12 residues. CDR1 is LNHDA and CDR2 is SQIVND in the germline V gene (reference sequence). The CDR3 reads CASSTGGVEQYF. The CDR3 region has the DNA TGTGCCAGTAGTACAGGGGGGGTCGAGCAGTACTTC.

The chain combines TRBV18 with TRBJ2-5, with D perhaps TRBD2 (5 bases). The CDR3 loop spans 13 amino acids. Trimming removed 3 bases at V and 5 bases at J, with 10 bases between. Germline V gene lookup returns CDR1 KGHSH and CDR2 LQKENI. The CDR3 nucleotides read TGTGCCAGCTCACCTGGACTTATGGAGACCCAGTACTTC. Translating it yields CASSPGLMETQYF.

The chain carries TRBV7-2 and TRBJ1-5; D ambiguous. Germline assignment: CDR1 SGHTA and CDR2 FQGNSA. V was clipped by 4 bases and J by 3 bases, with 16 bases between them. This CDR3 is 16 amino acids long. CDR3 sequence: CASSSNPSGNNQPQHF. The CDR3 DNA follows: TGTGCCAGCAGCTCGAACCCGTCTGGGAACAATCAGCCCCAGCATTTT.

DNA of the CDR3: TGTGCCAGCAGTTATTTAGGGAACACTGAAGCTTTCTTT. Translated: CASSYLGNTEAFF. This chain uses TRBV6-5 with TRBJ1-1; D not certain. Germline V gives CDR1 MNHEY, CDR2 SVGAGI. Trimming took 3 bases from V and 1 from J, leaving 6 bases between them. The CDR3 loop spans 13 amino acids.